What follows are 25 T cell receptor beta chains derived from one specimen sequenced in a study of cytotoxic CD8 clonotypes in ibrutinib-treated CLL. Data came from immunoSEQ multiplex PCR; TCRdb stores just in-frame clones and leaves some out. The sample includes roughly 15,000 clones, about 81% of them seen just once. This material consisted of PBMCs, taken before ibrutinib treatment. The receptors here all came from a human donor with chronic lymphocytic leukemia.

Concerning this clone itself: This may stem from a read error, because a much larger clone lies one nucleotide away. This specimen includes other DNA sequences encoding the same CDR3. The chain carries TRBV6-1 and TRBJ2-7; the D is unclear. CDR3 size: 14 residues. Trimming stripped 5 bases from V and 6 bases from J, with 17 bases between. Looked up from germline, CDR1 is MNHNS and CDR2 is SASEGT. The CDR3 DNA is TGTGCCAGCAGTCACCGAACTGAGACGGGCGAGCAGTACTTC. As protein: CASSHRTETGEQYF.

This clone was observed a handful of times. This chain links TRBV10-3 with TRBJ1-2; D may be TRBD1 (6 bases). The CDR3 sequence is 15 residues long. The V end lost 0 bases, the J end lost 6 bases, and 14 bases lay between the germline ends. The germline V gene encodes CDR1 ENHRY and CDR2 SYGVKD. The CDR3 here is CAISESRWGADGYTF. As DNA, the CDR3 is TGTGCCATCAGTGAGTCACGTTGGGGGGCTGATGGCTACACCTTC.

This chain links TRBV5-4 with TRBJ1-3; D is unresolved. CDR1 SGHNT and CDR2 YYREEE come from the germline V gene (reference sequence). The CDR3 consists of 16 residues. The V end lost 2 bases, the J end lost 0 bases, and 12 bases lay between the germline ends. CDR3 loop: CASSFTSGHSGNTIYF. The CDR3, as DNA: TGTGCCAGCAGCTTTACATCAGGCCACTCTGGAAACACCATATATTTT.

The CDR3 sequence: CASSRYTAYEQYF. The CDR3 coding sequence is TGTGCCAGCAGCCGATACACGGCCTACGAGCAGTACTTC. This chain uses TRBV28 with TRBJ2-7, with D uncertain. Germline V lookup: CDR1 MDHEN, CDR2 SYDVKM. The germline V and J ends were trimmed by 6 bases and 2 bases, with 11 bases remaining between them. The CDR3 totals 13 residues. The whole variable domain, remainder taken from reference TRBV28 and TRBJ2-7, is DVKVTQSSRYLVKRTGEKVFLECVQDMDHENMFWYRQDPGLGLRLIYFSYDVKMKEKGDIPEGYSVSREKKERFSLILESASTNQTSMYLCASSRYTAYEQYFGPGTRLTVT.

This chain joins TRBV6-4 and TRBJ2-3; D tentatively reads TRBD1 or TRBD2 (5 bases each). V was cut by 2 bases and J by 6 bases, with 12 bases left in between. The CDR3 has 14 amino acids. The germline gives CDR1 MRHNA, CDR2 SNTAGT. The DNA for the CDR3 is TGTGCCAGCAGTGACCGCGCCGAGGGGGATACGCAGTATTTT. This encodes CASSDRAEGDTQYF.

This chain connects TRBV5-6 to TRBJ2-7, with D possibly TRBD1 on 5 matching bases. Trimming removed 2 bases at V and 1 base at J, with 13 bases between. The CDR3 contains 15 residues. Germline assignment: CDR1 SGHDT and CDR2 YYEEEE. CDR3 nucleotide sequence: TGTGCCAGCAGCTTAGTTTCGTACAGGTCCTACGAGCAGTACTTC. Its translation is CASSLVSYRSYEQYF.

The table lists this clone with a few counts. The chain couples TRBV4-3 to TRBJ2-7; D remains unclear. Trimming removed 7 bases from V and 6 bases from J, with 1 base in between. The CDR3 is 8 residues long. The germline V gene has CDR1 LGHNA and CDR2 YSLEER. CDR3 in DNA: TGCGCCAGCACCGAGCAGTACTTC. It translates to CASTEQYF.

The chain joins TRBV5-4 to TRBJ2-1, with a possible D match to TRBD2 (5 bases). Per germline, CDR1 SGHNT and CDR2 YYREEE (reference sequence). V lost 5 bases and J lost 10, with 10 bases in between. CDR3 length: 11 amino acids. DNA for the CDR3: TGTGCCAGCAGAGACTCGGGGGAGCAGTTCTTC. As protein: CASRDSGEQFF.

The V and J genes are TRBV7-3 and TRBJ2-5; D is undetermined. In germline, CDR1 is SGHTA, CDR2 FQGTGA. V was cut by 5 bases and J by 9 bases, with 13 bases left in between. The CDR3 runs 12 residues. The CDR3 DNA is TGTGCCAGCAGCGGATTTCTTGGGGCCCAGTACTTC. It codes for CASSGFLGAQYF.

The chain combines TRBV4-2 with TRBJ1-2; 9 bases line up with TRBD1. Per germline, CDR1 LGHNA and CDR2 YNFKEQ. The CDR3 length is 17 residues. V trimming: 4 bases; J trimming: 2 bases; junction bases outside the gene matches: 11. In DNA, the CDR3 is TGTGCCAGCAGCCCTGTAAGAGGTGGACAGGGGAACTATGGCTACACCTTC. Protein product: CASSPVRGGQGNYGYTF.

The gene calls are TRBV28 and TRBJ2-1; D possibly corresponds to TRBD2 (6 bases). CDR3 length equals 15 residues. Germline assignment: CDR1 MDHEN and CDR2 SYDVKM. The V and J ends lost 4 bases and 12 bases respectively, with 22 bases between them. The CDR3 protein is CASSSGGDPPQGQFF. CDR3 nucleotide sequence: TGTGCCAGCAGTTCGGGCGGGGACCCCCCGCAGGGGCAGTTCTTC.

This clone was detected only a few times. This rearrangement joins TRBV10-3 to TRBJ1-4, with unresolved D. V shed 3 bases and J shed 5 bases, with 13 bases lying between them. There are 15 residues in the CDR3. Germline V gene lookup returns CDR1 ENHRY and CDR2 SYGVKD. The CDR3 protein is CAISDSDVLNEKLFF. The CDR3, as DNA: TGTGCCATCAGTGATAGCGATGTACTGAATGAAAAACTGTTTTTT.

The chain links TRBV11-1 to TRBJ1-2; TRBD1 might be the D (6 bases). The V gene's germline CDR1 is SGHAT and CDR2 FQDESV (reference sequence). V dropped 6 bases and J dropped 4 bases, with 18 bases sitting between them. The CDR3 is made up of 15 amino acids. The CDR3 DNA is TGTGCCAGCAGTTCGAACAGGGAGTTTGGCTATGGCTACACCTTC. Residues: CASSSNREFGYGYTF.

The genes are TRBV10-3 and TRBJ1-2; 9 bases are a match to TRBD1. With V trimmed by 3 bases and J by 4 bases, 6 bases remained unmatched. The V gene's germline CDR1 is ENHRY and CDR2 SYGVKD. The CDR3 spans 15 residues. The CDR3 here is CAISEGTGSIYGYTF. CDR3 nucleotides: TGTGCCATCAGTGAAGGGACAGGGTCCATCTATGGCTACACCTTC.

V is TRBV6-6 and J is TRBJ1-3; D is uncertain. The length of the CDR3 is 14 residues. V dropped 6 bases and J dropped 0 bases, with 9 bases sitting between them. Germline loops: CDR1 MNHNY, CDR2 SVGAGI (reference sequence). Here the CDR3 DNA reads TGTGCCAGCAGCTCCCTTTACTCTGGAAACACCATATATTTT. Its translation: CASSSLYSGNTIYF.

The chain is built from TRBV7-3 and TRBJ2-2; a possible D gene is TRBD2 (5 bases). The CDR3 covers 14 residues. Deletions cut 6 bases from V and 7 bases from J, with 15 bases between. CDR1 and CDR2 (germline): SGHTA, FQGTGA. CDR3 amino acids: CASRPGRGGGELFF. The CDR3 DNA sequence: TGTGCCAGCAGGCCAGGCCGGGGTGGCGGGGAGCTGTTTTTT.

V is TRBV7-6 and J is TRBJ2-3; 7 positions agree with TRBD2. There are 15 residues in the CDR3. Losses at the gene ends were 3 bases for V and 2 bases for J; bases not matched to a gene: 5. CDR1 and CDR2 (germline): SGHVS, FNYEAQ. CDR3 sequence reads: CASSFGAGVTDTQYF. The CDR3 region has the DNA TGTGCCAGCAGCTTCGGGGCGGGAGTCACAGATACGCAGTATTTT.

The genes are TRBV4-3 and TRBJ1-1, with D hard to call. V was clipped by 0 bases and J by 2 bases, with 10 bases between them. Germline lookup yields CDR1 LGHNA and CDR2 YSLEER. The CDR3 contains 15 residues. CDR3 in DNA: TGCGCCAGCAGCCAAGAAGGTTACAGCAACACTGAAGCTTTCTTT. This codes for CASSQEGYSNTEAFF.

J is TRBJ2-5 and V is TRBV7-2, with D unresolved. CDR3 length: 14 amino acids. V lost 5 bases, J lost 2 bases, and 12 bases lay in between. CDR1 and CDR2 from the germline V gene are SGHTA and FQGNSA. The CDR3 DNA sequence: TGTGCCAGCAGCACAACCTCGGTACAAGAGACCCAGTACTTC. Translating gives CASSTTSVQETQYF. The full variable domain, rest sourced from reference TRBV7-2 and TRBJ2-5, is GAGVSQSPSNKVTEKGKDVELRCDPISGHTALYWYRQSLGQGLEFLIYFQGNSAPDKSGLPSDRFSAERTGGSVSTLTIQRTQQEDSAVYLCASSTTSVQETQYFGPGTRLLVL.

V and J are TRBV29-1 and TRBJ2-7; no firm D call. This CDR3 region has 13 residues. Per germline, CDR1 SQVTM and CDR2 ANQGSEA. V lost 3 bases, J lost 5 bases, and 14 bases lay in between. The CDR3 nucleotides read TGCAGCGTTGACCCCAAAGGGTTCAACGAGCAGTACTTC. This codes for CSVDPKGFNEQYF.

V usage is TRBV18 and J usage is TRBJ2-7; 10 bases are a match to TRBD2. Germline-derived CDR1 and CDR2 are KGHSH and LQKENI. The CDR3 totals 16 residues. Trimming cost V 0 bases and J 3 bases; bases outside gene matches: 5. For the CDR3, the DNA is TGTGCCAGCTCACCACCGGTGGGACTAGCGCACTACGAGCAGTACTTC. Translated: CASSPPVGLAHYEQYF.

CDR3 protein: CASSPPAGGPAEQFF. The CDR3, as DNA: TGTGCCAGCAGCCCCCCAGCGGGAGGGCCGGCTGAGCAGTTCTTC. The chain links TRBV7-9 to TRBJ2-1; 10 positions agree with TRBD2. The CDR3 is made up of 15 amino acids. Germline CDR1 SEHNR, CDR2 FQNEAQ (reference sequence). J was trimmed by 9 bases and V by 5 bases; bases with no gene match: 10.

The chain joins TRBV14 to TRBJ1-1; D gene unclear. Germline loops: CDR1 SGHDN, CDR2 FVKESK. Trimming left V 0 bases short and J 3 bases short, with 14 bases between. This CDR3 contains 16 residues. CDR3 DNA: TGTGCCAGCAGCCAAGATGAACCCCGGTTCTACACTGAAGCTTTCTTT. This encodes CASSQDEPRFYTEAFF. Supplemented by reference TRBV14 and TRBJ1-1, the full variable domain reads EAGVTQFPSHSVIEKGQTVTLRCDPISGHDNLYWYRRVMGKEIKFLLHFVKESKQDESGMPNNRFLAERTGGTYSTLKVQPAELEDSGVYFCASSQDEPRFYTEAFFGQGTRLTVV.

This chain links TRBV15 with TRBJ1-5; a possible D gene is TRBD1 (5 bases). The CDR3 totals 15 residues. CDR1 is LNHNV, CDR2 YYDKDF, per germline (reference sequence). The V gene lost 0 bases and the J gene lost 5 bases, with 11 bases spanning the gap. CDR3 bases: TGTGCCACCAGCAGAGATTATGAGGGGCATCAGCCCCAGCATTTT. As protein: CATSRDYEGHQPQHF.

This rearrangement joins TRBV30 to TRBJ2-5, with 8 nucleotides matching TRBD2. The CDR3 length is 13 residues. After removal of 4 bases from V and 4 bases from J, the junction contained 5 bases not matched to a gene. The germline V gene has CDR1 GTSNPN and CDR2 SVGIG (reference sequence). The CDR3 DNA follows: TGTGCCTGGAAGGGTGCGGGGGGAGAGACCCAGTACTTC. Protein: CAWKGAGGETQYF.